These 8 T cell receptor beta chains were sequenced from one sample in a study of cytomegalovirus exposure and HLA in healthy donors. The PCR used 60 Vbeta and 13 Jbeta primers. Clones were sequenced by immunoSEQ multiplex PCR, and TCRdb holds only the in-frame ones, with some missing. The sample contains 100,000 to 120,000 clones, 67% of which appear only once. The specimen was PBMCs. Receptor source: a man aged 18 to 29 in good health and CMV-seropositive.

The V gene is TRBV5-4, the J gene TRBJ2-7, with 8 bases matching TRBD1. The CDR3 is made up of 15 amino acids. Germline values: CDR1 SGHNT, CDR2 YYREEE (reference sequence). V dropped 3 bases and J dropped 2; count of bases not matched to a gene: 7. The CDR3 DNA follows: TGTGCCAGCAGCTCCCCCGACAGGGGCGCCTACGAGCAGTACTTC. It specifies CASSSPDRGAYEQYF. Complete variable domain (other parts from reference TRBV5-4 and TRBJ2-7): ETGVTQSPTHLIKTRGQQVTLRCSSQSGHNTVSWYQQALGQGPQFIFQYYREEENGRGNFPPRFSGLQFPNYSSELNVNALELDDSALYLCASSSPDRGAYEQYFGPGTRLTVT.

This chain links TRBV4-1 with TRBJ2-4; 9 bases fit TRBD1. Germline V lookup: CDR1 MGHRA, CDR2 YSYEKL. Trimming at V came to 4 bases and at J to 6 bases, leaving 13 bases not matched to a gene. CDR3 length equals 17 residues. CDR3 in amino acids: CASSPGTGSKGANIQYF. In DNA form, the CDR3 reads TGCGCCAGCAGCCCCGGGACAGGGAGTAAGGGCGCAAACATTCAGTACTTC.

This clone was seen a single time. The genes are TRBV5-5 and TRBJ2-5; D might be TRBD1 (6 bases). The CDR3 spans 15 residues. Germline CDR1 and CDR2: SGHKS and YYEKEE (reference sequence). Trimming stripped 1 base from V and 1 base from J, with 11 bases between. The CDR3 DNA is TGTGCCAGCAGCTTGACCTGGGGGCCCCAAGAGACCCAGTACTTC. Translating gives CASSLTWGPQETQYF. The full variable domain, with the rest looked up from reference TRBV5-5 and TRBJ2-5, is DAGVTQSPTHLIKTRGQQVTLRCSPISGHKSVSWYQQVLGQGPQFIFQYYEKEERGRGNFPDRFSARQFPNYSSELNVNALLLGDSALYLCASSLTWGPQETQYFGPGTRLLVL.

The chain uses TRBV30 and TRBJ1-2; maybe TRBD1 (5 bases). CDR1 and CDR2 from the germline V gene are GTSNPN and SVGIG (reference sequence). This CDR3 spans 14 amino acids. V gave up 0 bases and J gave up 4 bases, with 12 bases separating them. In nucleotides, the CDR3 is TGTGCCTGGAGTGTAAGGGGAGGATCCTATGGCTACACCTTC. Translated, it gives CAWSVRGGSYGYTF.

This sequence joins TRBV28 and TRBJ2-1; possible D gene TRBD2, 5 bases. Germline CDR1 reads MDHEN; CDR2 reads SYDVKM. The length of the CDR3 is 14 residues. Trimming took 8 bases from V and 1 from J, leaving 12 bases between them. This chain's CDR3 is CASDEAASYNEQFF. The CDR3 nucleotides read TGTGCCAGCGACGAAGCGGCGTCCTACAATGAGCAGTTCTTC.

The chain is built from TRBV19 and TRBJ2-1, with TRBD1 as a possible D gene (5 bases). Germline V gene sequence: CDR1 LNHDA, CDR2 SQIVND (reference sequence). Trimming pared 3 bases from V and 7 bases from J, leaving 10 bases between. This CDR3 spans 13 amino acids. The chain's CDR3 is CASSIRQGNEQFF. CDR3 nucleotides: TGTGCCAGTAGTATTAGGCAGGGAAATGAGCAGTTCTTC.

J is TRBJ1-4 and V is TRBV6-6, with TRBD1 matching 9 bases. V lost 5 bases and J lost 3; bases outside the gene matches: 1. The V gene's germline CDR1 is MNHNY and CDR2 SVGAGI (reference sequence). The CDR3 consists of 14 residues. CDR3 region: CASSRTGANEKLFF. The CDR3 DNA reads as TGTGCCAGCAGTAGGACAGGGGCTAATGAAAAACTGTTTTTT.

CDR3 nucleotides: TGTGCTAGTGGTTTAGGGGCAGGGCGAGGCTACACCTTC. Residues: CASGLGAGRGYTF. The chain links TRBV12-5 to TRBJ1-2; D is perhaps TRBD1 (5 bases). Germline CDR1 and CDR2: LGHNT and FRNRAP. Trimming took off 3 bases at V and 8 bases at J, with 13 bases between the two ends. The CDR3 is 13 residues long.